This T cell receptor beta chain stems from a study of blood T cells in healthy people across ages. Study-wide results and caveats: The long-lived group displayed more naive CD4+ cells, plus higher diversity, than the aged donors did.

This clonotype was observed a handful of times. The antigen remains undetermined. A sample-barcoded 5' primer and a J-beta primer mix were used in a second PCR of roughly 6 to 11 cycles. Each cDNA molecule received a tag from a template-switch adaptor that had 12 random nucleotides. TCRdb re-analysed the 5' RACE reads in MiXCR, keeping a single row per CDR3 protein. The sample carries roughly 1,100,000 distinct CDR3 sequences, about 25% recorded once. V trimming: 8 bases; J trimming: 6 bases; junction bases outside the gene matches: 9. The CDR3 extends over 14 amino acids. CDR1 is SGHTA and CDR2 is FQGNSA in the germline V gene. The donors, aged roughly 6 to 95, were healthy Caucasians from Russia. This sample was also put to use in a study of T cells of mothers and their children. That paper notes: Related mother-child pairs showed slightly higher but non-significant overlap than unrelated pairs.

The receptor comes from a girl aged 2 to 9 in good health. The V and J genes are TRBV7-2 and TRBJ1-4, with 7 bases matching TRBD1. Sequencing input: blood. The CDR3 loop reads CASAPGTAYEKLFF. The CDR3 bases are TGTGCCAGCGCTCCCGGGACAGCATATGAAAAACTGTTTTTT. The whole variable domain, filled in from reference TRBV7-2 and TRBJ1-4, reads GAGVSQSPSNKVTEKGKDVELRCDPISGHTALYWYRQSLGQGLEFLIYFQGNSAPDKSGLPSDRFSAERTGGSVSTLTIQRTQQEDSAVYLCASAPGTAYEKLFFGSGTQLSVL.